The present T cell receptor (beta chain) was sequenced within a study of blood T cell repertoires in COVID-19. With 7 bases removed from V and 3 bases from J, the gap between germline ends came to 16 bases. Germline CDR1 and CDR2: SNHLY and FYNNEI. This CDR3 has 14 amino acids. Authors' data handling: Reference gene primer amplification gave nucleated cell count estimates. Profiling relied on immunoSEQ multiplex PCR, and the TCRdb table lists in-frame clones only, not all of them. D and trimming come from the DNA, and the V and J calls and clone size come from that table. Of about 78,000 clones listed, 86% are singletons.

This TCR was sampled from a man aged 45-65 years with active or convalescent COVID-19. The chain employs TRBV2 and TRBJ2-7; perhaps TRBD1 as D (5 bases). The sample taken for sequencing was peripheral blood. The CDR3 nucleotides are TGTGCCAGCACCCCAGGGAACACGATCTACGAGCAGTACTTC. Translating it yields CASTPGNTIYEQYF.